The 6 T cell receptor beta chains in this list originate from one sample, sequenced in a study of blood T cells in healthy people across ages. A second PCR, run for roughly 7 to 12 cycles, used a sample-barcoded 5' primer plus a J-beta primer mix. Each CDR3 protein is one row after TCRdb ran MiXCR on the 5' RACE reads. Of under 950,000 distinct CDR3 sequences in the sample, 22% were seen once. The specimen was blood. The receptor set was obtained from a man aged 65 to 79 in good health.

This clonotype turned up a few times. Here the CDR3 reads CSAGGAMGGEQFF. The CDR3, as DNA: TGCAGCGCTGGAGGAGCGATGGGAGGAGAGCAGTTCTTC. This rearrangement joins TRBV29-1 to TRBJ2-1; D perhaps matches TRBD2 (6 bases). V shed 7 bases and J shed 10 bases, with 20 bases lying between them. Germline V gives CDR1 SQVTM, CDR2 ANQGSEA. This CDR3 spans 13 amino acids.

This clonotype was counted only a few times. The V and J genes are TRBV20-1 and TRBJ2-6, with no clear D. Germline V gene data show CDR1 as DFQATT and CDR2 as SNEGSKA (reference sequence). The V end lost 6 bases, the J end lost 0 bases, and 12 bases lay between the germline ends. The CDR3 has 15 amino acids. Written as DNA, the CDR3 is TGCAGTGCCCGACCACCCGGCTCTGGGGCCAACGTCCTGACTTTC. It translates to CSARPPGSGANVLTF.

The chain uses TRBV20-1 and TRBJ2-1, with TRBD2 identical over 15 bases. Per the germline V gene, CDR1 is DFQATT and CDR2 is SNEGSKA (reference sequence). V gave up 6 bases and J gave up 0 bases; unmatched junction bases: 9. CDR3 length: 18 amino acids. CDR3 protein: CSAPGLAGGKSSYNEQFF. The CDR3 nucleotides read TGCAGTGCCCCCGGACTAGCGGGAGGGAAAAGCTCCTACAATGAGCAGTTCTTC.

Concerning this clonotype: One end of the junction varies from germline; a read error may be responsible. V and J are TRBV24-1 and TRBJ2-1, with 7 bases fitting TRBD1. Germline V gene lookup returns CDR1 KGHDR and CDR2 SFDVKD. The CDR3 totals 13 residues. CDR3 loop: CATSEGGVGEQSF. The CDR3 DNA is TGTGCCACCAGTGAAGGGGGCGTCGGGGAGCAGTCCTTC.

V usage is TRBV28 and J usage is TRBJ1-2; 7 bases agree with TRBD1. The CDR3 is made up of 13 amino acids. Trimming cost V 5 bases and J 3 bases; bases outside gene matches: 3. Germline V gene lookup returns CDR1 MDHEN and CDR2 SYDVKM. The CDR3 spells CASSEGQHYGYTF. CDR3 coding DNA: TGTGCCAGCAGTGAGGGACAGCACTATGGCTACACCTTC.

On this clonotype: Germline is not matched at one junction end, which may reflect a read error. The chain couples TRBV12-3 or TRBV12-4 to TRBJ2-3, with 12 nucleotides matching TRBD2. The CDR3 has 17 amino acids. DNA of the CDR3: TGTGCCAACAGTCCCTGGACTAGCGGGGAAAACACAGATACGCAGTATTTT. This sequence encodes CANSPWTSGENTDTQYF.